The 27 T cell receptor beta chains listed next were all sequenced from one sample in a study of blood T cell repertoires in COVID-19. Sequencing used immunoSEQ multiplex PCR; TCRdb keeps in-frame clones, though not all of them. The top ten hold roughly 2% of the sample, which has 220,000 or so clones, about 83% seen once. The sequenced sample was PBMCs or T cells enriched from blood (not recorded which). The source is a woman between 45 and 65 years old who had recovered from COVID-19.

The chain employs TRBV5-8 and TRBJ2-2; 8 nucleotides line up with TRBD2. Per germline, CDR1 SGHTS and CDR2 YDEGEE. Trimming cost V 3 bases and J 5 bases; bases outside gene matches: 6. The CDR3 loop spans 15 amino acids. CDR3: CASSSGTRPTGELFF. In nucleotides, the CDR3 is TGTGCCAGCAGCTCGGGGACTAGACCAACCGGGGAGCTGTTTTTT.

CDR3 DNA sequence: TGTGCCAGCAGCTTAATCCCGGGGGGTATGGACACCGGGGAGCTGTTTTTT. It codes for CASSLIPGGMDTGELFF. The chain employs TRBV7-3 and TRBJ2-2; 7 nucleotides match TRBD2. In germline, CDR1 is SGHTA, CDR2 FQGTGA. CDR3 length: 17 residues. The V and J ends lost 1 base and 3 bases, in that order; junction bases with no gene match: 8. Drawing the rest from reference TRBV7-3 and TRBJ2-2, the complete variable domain is GAGVSQTPSNKVTEKGKYVELRCDPISGHTALYWYRQSLGQGPEFLIYFQGTGAADDSGLPNDRFFAVRPEGSVSTLKIQRTERGDSAVYLCASSLIPGGMDTGELFFGEGSRLTVL.

V is TRBV30 and J is TRBJ1-5; the D is unclear. V lost 3 bases to trimming and J lost 2 bases, with 8 bases between them. Germline assignment: CDR1 GTSNPN and CDR2 SVGIG (reference sequence). This CDR3 spans 13 amino acids. CDR3 bases: TGTGCCTGGAGGTTCACTGGCAATCAGCCCCAGCATTTT. Translating gives CAWRFTGNQPQHF.

J is TRBJ1-2 and V is TRBV30; unclear D gene. V was cut by 1 base and J by 0 bases, with 12 bases left in between. The CDR3 extends over 15 amino acids. The germline V gene has CDR1 GTSNPN and CDR2 SVGIG (reference sequence). CDR3 protein: CAWSADQQPNYGYTF. DNA for the CDR3: TGTGCCTGGAGTGCCGACCAACAGCCTAACTATGGCTACACCTTC.

CDR3 DNA: TGTGCCAGCAGCTACTCCCCACGCACAGATACGCAGTATTTT. Translated, it gives CASSYSPRTDTQYF. The chain uses TRBV7-2 and TRBJ2-3; the D is unclear. CDR3 length equals 14 residues. From germline, CDR1 is SGHTA and CDR2 FQGNSA. Trimming stripped 4 bases from V and 1 base from J, with 9 bases between.

V and J are TRBV28 and TRBJ1-2; no clear D gene. V was clipped by 3 bases and J by 0 bases, with 8 bases between them. CDR1 and CDR2 from the germline V gene are MDHEN and SYDVKM. CDR3 length equals 14 residues. In DNA, the CDR3 is TGTGCCAGCAGTTTCCGCCGGGCTAACTATGGCTACACCTTC. It codes for CASSFRRANYGYTF.

This chain uses TRBV6-5 with TRBJ1-1, with D possibly being TRBD1 (6 bases). V lost 11 bases, J lost 4 bases, and 20 bases lay in between. There are 14 residues in the CDR3. CDR1 is MNHEY and CDR2 is SVGAGI in the germline V gene. In nucleotides, the CDR3 is TGTGCCGTTCAGGGCTACAGGGTTGGCACTGAAGCTTTCTTT. Protein: CAVQGYRVGTEAFF.

The chain recombines TRBV14 with TRBJ2-3, with D unclear. Trimming shortened V by 1 base and J by 4 bases, and 12 bases separated the two germline ends. Germline CDR1 reads SGHDN; CDR2 reads FVKESK. This CDR3 comprises 15 residues. CDR3 loop: CASSQGFARADTQYF. The CDR3 DNA follows: TGTGCCAGCAGCCAAGGGTTCGCGCGCGCAGATACGCAGTATTTT.

The gene calls are TRBV11-1 and TRBJ2-1; D perhaps matches TRBD2 (5 bases). Germline V gene data show CDR1 as SGHAT and CDR2 as FQDESV (reference sequence). V dropped 4 bases and J dropped 5 bases, with 9 bases sitting between them. The CDR3 sequence is 13 residues long. Written as DNA, the CDR3 is TGTGCCAGCAGCTCAATGCGGGACAATGAGCAGTTCTTC. It specifies CASSSMRDNEQFF.

The rearrangement links TRBV28 to TRBJ1-1; D may be TRBD1 (5 bases). The CDR3 sequence is 13 residues long. Looked up from germline, CDR1 is MDHEN and CDR2 is SYDVKM. V lost 10 bases and J lost 1, with 13 bases in between. The CDR3 loop reads CATRRGTNTEAFF. CDR3 coding DNA: TGTGCCACTCGGCGGGGGACGAACACTGAAGCTTTCTTT.

The J gene is TRBJ2-5, the V gene TRBV9; 9 nucleotides line up with TRBD2. Germline V gene data show CDR1 as SGDLS and CDR2 as YYNGEE. The CDR3 loop spans 15 amino acids. After removal of 0 bases from V and 4 bases from J, the junction contained 4 bases not matched to a gene. CDR3 loop: CASSVEAGGGETQYF. CDR3 DNA sequence: TGTGCCAGCAGCGTAGAAGCGGGAGGCGGAGAGACCCAGTACTTC.

The rearrangement uses TRBV7-3 and TRBJ2-3; 7 bases are shared with TRBD2. The CDR3 is made up of 17 amino acids. Trimming took 5 bases from V and 4 from J; bases not matched to a gene: 15. Germline V lookup: CDR1 SGHTA, CDR2 FQGTGA. CDR3 amino acids: CASSPSRSRGRADTQYF. The CDR3 DNA is TGTGCCAGCAGCCCATCCCGGAGTCGCGGGAGAGCAGATACGCAGTATTTT.

This clone was observed once. CDR3 nucleotides: TGTGCCAGTAGTATGGTGCAGGGGGGACAGCCCCAGCATTTT. Amino acids: CASSMVQGGQPQHF. The chain links TRBV19 to TRBJ1-5, with 7 bases fitting TRBD1. Germline loops: CDR1 LNHDA, CDR2 SQIVND (reference sequence). The V and J ends lost 3 bases and 7 bases, in that order; junction bases with no gene match: 6. The CDR3 totals 14 residues.

In its sample, this clone was seen once. The chain couples TRBV12-3 or TRBV12-4 to TRBJ1-2, with TRBD1 as a possible D gene (6 bases). The CDR3 has 13 residues. The V and J ends lost 3 bases and 3 bases respectively, with 8 bases between them. CDR3 residues: CASSLRQDYGYTF. The CDR3 coding sequence is TGTGCCAGCAGTTTGAGACAGGACTATGGCTACACCTTC.

The genes are TRBV7-8 and TRBJ1-5, with a weak D call TRBD1 (5 bases). With 5 bases removed from V and 7 bases from J, the gap between germline ends came to 18 bases. The germline gives CDR1 SGHVS, CDR2 FQNEAQ. This CDR3 comprises 15 residues. The CDR3 nucleotides read TGTGCCAGCAGCCCCCGTTGGCAGGGAGGGCAGCCCCAGCATTTT. Encoded protein: CASSPRWQGGQPQHF.

The genes are TRBV7-2 and TRBJ2-7, with TRBD2 matching over 12 bases. This CDR3 region has 13 residues. CDR1 is SGHTA, CDR2 FQGNSA, per germline. The J segment lost 7 bases and the V segment lost 3 bases, leaving 1 base of the junction unmatched. The CDR3 nucleotides are TGTGCCAGCAGCTTCCTAGCGGGAGGGGAGCAGTACTTC. It codes for CASSFLAGGEQYF.

V gene TRBV27 combines with J gene TRBJ2-1; tentative D call: TRBD1 (5 bases). V lost 6 bases to trimming and J lost 7 bases, with 19 bases between them. The CDR3 length is 15 residues. The germline gives CDR1 MNHEY, CDR2 SMNVEV (reference sequence). The CDR3 DNA sequence: TGTGCCAGCAGCCCTAGAGGCCAAGGGGCTAATGAGCAGTTCTTC. Translation gives CASSPRGQGANEQFF.

This chain joins TRBV19 and TRBJ1-3; no reliable D call. The CDR3 has 16 amino acids. CDR1 and CDR2 from the germline V gene are LNHDA and SQIVND (reference sequence). Trimming pared 1 base from V and 1 base from J, leaving 11 bases between. The CDR3 reads CASSIAYQESGNTIYF. CDR3 in DNA: TGTGCCAGTAGTATAGCCTATCAGGAATCTGGAAACACCATATATTTT.

The chain joins TRBV7-2 to TRBJ2-3, with TRBD2 matching 9 bases. The CDR3 totals 17 residues. The germline V gene encodes CDR1 SGHTA and CDR2 FQGNSA. Germline trimming cut 3 bases from V and 3 bases from J; bases unmatched to any gene: 10. CDR3 in DNA: TGTGCCAGCAGCTTTGGCGGGGGGGCTAAGGGGACAGATACGCAGTATTTT. Translating gives CASSFGGGAKGTDTQYF.

This clone has only one observation. The J gene is TRBJ2-1, the V gene TRBV4-3; 8 bases are a match to TRBD2. V shed 2 bases, J shed 4 bases, and the junction held 10 bases outside the gene matches. The CDR3 sequence is 17 residues long. Germline values: CDR1 LGHNA, CDR2 YSLEER. The CDR3 DNA is TGCGCCAGCAGCCAACCATTTGGGCGGGGGGTTTACAATGAGCAGTTCTTC. It specifies CASSQPFGRGVYNEQFF.

The V call is TRBV28, the J call TRBJ2-7; 11 bases agree with TRBD1. The CDR3 length is 16 residues. The germline V gene has CDR1 MDHEN and CDR2 SYDVKM. The V segment lost 1 base and the J segment 0 bases; nucleotides outside the gene matches: 2. As DNA, the CDR3 is TGTGCCAGCAGTTTATTAGGGACAGGGGGCTCCTACGAGCAGTACTTC. It yields the protein CASSLLGTGGSYEQYF. Filled out from reference TRBV28 and TRBJ2-7, the complete variable domain reads DVKVTQSSRYLVKRTGEKVFLECVQDMDHENMFWYRQDPGLGLRLIYFSYDVKMKEKGDIPEGYSVSREKKERFSLILESASTNQTSMYLCASSLLGTGGSYEQYFGPGTRLTVT.

The chain uses TRBV6-5 and TRBJ1-2, with TRBD1 as a possible D gene (6 bases). V lost 2 bases and J lost 4, with 11 bases in between. Germline values: CDR1 MNHEY, CDR2 SVGAGI. The CDR3 sequence is 14 residues long. The CDR3 bases are TGTGCCAGCAGTTACCGCCCAGGGGCCTATGGCTACACCTTC. Its protein is CASSYRPGAYGYTF.

This chain links TRBV7-2 with TRBJ2-3, with 7 bases fitting TRBD1. V lost 1 base, J lost 3 bases, and 7 bases stayed unmatched. Germline V gene sequence: CDR1 SGHTA, CDR2 FQGNSA. The CDR3 is 16 residues long. The CDR3 is CASSLERGRVTDTQYF. In DNA form, the CDR3 reads TGTGCCAGCAGCTTAGAGAGGGGGCGCGTGACAGATACGCAGTATTTT.

This chain links TRBV7-3 with TRBJ2-1, with D uncertain. Trimming took 1 base from V and 4 from J, leaving 14 bases between them. Germline V gene sequence: CDR1 SGHTA, CDR2 FQGTGA. This CDR3 contains 16 residues. The CDR3 region is CASSLMAGKAYNEQFF. The CDR3, as DNA: TGTGCCAGCAGCTTAATGGCCGGTAAAGCGTACAATGAGCAGTTCTTC.

The J gene is TRBJ2-3, the V gene TRBV24-1, with 11 bases lining up with TRBD1. J lost 7 bases, V lost 1 base, and 3 bases had no gene match. Germline CDR1 KGHDR, CDR2 SFDVKD. CDR3 size: 15 residues. The CDR3 DNA sequence: TGTGCCACCAGTGATTTTGGACAGGGGGCAAATACGCAGTATTTT. Its translation is CATSDFGQGANTQYF.

V usage is TRBV5-1 and J usage is TRBJ2-1; TRBD2 matches 10 bases. Unmatched junction bases numbered 14, after V lost 3 bases and J lost 5 bases. Germline V gene sequence: CDR1 SGHRS, CDR2 YFSETQ. The CDR3 spans 18 residues. CDR3 sequence (DNA): TGCGCCAGCAGCTGGCCGGCCCCGGGGACTAGCGCTAACAATGAGCAGTTCTTC. Protein: CASSWPAPGTSANNEQFF.

The chain recombines TRBV19 with TRBJ1-5; TRBD1 aligns across 11 bases. CDR3 length: 17 residues. Germline trimming cut 7 bases from V and 4 bases from J; bases unmatched to any gene: 12. Germline-derived CDR1 and CDR2 are LNHDA and SQIVND (reference sequence). CDR3 DNA sequence: TGTGCCAGTACCGATAACTACGGGACAGGGGGGAATCAGCCCCAGCATTTT. Translation gives CASTDNYGTGGNQPQHF. Filled out from reference TRBV19 and TRBJ1-5, the complete variable domain reads DGGITQSPKYLFRKEGQNVTLSCEQNLNHDAMYWYRQDPGQGLRLIYYSQIVNDFQKGDIAEGYSVSREKKESFPLTVTSAQKNPTAFYLCASTDNYGTGGNQPQHFGDGTRLSIL.